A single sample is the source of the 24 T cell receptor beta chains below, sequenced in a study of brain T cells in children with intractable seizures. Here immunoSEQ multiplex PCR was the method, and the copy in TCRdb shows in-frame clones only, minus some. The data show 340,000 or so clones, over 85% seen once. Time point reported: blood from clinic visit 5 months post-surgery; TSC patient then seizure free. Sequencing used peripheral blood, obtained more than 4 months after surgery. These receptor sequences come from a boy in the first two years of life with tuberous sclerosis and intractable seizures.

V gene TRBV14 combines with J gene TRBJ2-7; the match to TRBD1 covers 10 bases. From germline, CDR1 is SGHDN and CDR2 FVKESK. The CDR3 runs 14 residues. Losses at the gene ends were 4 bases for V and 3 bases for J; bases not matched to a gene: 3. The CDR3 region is CASSLRDRGYEQYF. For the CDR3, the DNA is TGTGCCAGCAGCCTCCGGGACAGGGGCTACGAGCAGTACTTC.

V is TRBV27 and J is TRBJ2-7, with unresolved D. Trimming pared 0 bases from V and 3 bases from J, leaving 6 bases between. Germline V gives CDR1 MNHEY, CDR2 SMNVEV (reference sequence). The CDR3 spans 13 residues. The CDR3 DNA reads TGTGCCAGCAGTTTATCTCCGCTCTACGAGCAGTACTTC. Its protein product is CASSLSPLYEQYF.

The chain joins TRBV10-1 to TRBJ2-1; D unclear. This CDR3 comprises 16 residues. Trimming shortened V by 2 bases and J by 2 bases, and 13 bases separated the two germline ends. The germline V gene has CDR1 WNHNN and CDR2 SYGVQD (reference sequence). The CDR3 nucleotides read TGCGCCAGCAGTGAGATACAGACGTCCCCCTACAATGAGCAGTTCTTC. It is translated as CASSEIQTSPYNEQFF.

The CDR3 nucleotides read TGTGCCAGCAGCCCGAGGACACTGAACACTGAAGCTTTCTTT. Translating it yields CASSPRTLNTEAFF. This sequence joins TRBV11-3 and TRBJ1-1; weak D call: TRBD1 (5 bases). Germline V gene data show CDR1 as SGHNT and CDR2 as YENEEA. This CDR3 spans 14 amino acids. V was pared by 5 bases and J by 0 bases, with 10 bases between.

The CDR3 DNA is TGTGCCAGCAGCTTAGGGACTAGCGCCTACGAGCAGTACTTC. As protein: CASSLGTSAYEQYF. V is TRBV11-3 and J is TRBJ2-7; 9 positions match TRBD2. Unmatched junction bases numbered 0, after V lost 1 base and J lost 2 bases. Per the germline V gene, CDR1 is SGHNT and CDR2 is YENEEA. This CDR3 comprises 14 residues.

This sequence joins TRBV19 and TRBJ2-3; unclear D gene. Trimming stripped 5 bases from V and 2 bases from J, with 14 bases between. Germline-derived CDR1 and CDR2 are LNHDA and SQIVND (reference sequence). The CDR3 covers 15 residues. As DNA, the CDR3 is TGTGCCAGTAGTCCGGGCCTTCTCCCCACAGATACGCAGTATTTT. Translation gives CASSPGLLPTDTQYF. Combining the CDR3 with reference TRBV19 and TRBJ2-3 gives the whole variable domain DGGITQSPKYLFRKEGQNVTLSCEQNLNHDAMYWYRQDPGQGLRLIYYSQIVNDFQKGDIAEGYSVSREKKESFPLTVTSAQKNPTAFYLCASSPGLLPTDTQYFGPGTRLTVL.

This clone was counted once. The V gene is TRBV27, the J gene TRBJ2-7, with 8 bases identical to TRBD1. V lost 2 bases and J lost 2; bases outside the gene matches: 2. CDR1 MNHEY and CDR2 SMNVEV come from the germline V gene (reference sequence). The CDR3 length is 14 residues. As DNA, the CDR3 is TGTGCCAGCAGTTTAGGGACAGGAGCCTACGAGCAGTACTTC. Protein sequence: CASSLGTGAYEQYF.

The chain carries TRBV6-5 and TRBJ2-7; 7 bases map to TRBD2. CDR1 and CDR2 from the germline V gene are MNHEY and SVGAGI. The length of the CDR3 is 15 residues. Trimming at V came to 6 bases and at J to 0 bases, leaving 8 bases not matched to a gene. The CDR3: CASRATSATSYEQYF. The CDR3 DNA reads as TGTGCCAGCAGGGCCACTAGCGCCACCTCCTACGAGCAGTACTTC.

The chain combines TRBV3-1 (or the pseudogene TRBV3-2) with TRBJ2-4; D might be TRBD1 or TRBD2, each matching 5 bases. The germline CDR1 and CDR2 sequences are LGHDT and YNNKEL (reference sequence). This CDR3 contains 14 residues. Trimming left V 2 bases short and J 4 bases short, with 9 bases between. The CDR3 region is CASSQHEGKNIQYF. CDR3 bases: TGTGCCAGCAGCCAACATGAGGGGAAAAACATTCAGTACTTC.

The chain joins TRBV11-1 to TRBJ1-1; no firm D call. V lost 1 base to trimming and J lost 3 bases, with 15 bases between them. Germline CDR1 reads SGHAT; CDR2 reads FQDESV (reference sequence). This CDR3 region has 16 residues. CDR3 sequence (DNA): TGTGCCAGCAGCTTAGTGGTAGGGCGGTCGGACACTGAAGCTTTCTTT. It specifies CASSLVVGRSDTEAFF.

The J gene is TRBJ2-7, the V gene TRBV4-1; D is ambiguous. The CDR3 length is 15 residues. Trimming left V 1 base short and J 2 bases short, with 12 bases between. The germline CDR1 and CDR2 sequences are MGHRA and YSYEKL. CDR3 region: CASSQGGGLPYEQYF. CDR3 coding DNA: TGCGCCAGCAGCCAAGGTGGTGGGCTCCCCTACGAGCAGTACTTC.

CDR3 protein: CASRGEVNTEAFF. The CDR3 region has the DNA TGTGCCAGCAGGGGGGAGGTGAACACTGAAGCTTTCTTT. The chain has TRBV2 and TRBJ1-1, with D possibly being TRBD1 (5 bases). CDR1 SNHLY and CDR2 FYNNEI come from the germline V gene. The CDR3 spans 13 residues. Trimming removed 6 bases at V and 0 bases at J, with 8 bases between. Full variable domain (remainder filled in from reference TRBV2 and TRBJ1-1): EPEVTQTPSHQVTQMGQEVILRCVPISNHLYFYWYRQILGQKVEFLVSFYNNEISEKSEIFDDQFSVERPDGSNFTLKIRSTKLEDSAMYFCASRGEVNTEAFFGQGTRLTVV.

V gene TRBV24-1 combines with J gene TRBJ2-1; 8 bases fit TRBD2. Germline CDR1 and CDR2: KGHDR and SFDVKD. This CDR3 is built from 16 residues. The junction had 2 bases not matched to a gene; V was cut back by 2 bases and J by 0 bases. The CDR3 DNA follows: TGTGCCACCAGTGATTCTGCGGGAGGCTCCTACAATGAGCAGTTCTTC. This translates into CATSDSAGGSYNEQFF.

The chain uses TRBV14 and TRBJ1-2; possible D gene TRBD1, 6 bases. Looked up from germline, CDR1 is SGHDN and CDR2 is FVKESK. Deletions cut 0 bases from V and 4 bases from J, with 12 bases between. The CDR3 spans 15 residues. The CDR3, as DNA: TGTGCCAGCAGCCAAGATCCAGGGGTTGCCTATGGCTACACCTTC. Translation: CASSQDPGVAYGYTF.

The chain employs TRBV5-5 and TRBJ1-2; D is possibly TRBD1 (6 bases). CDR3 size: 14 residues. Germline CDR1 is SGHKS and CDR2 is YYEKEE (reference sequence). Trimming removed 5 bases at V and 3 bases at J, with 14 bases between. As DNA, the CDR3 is TGTGCCAGCAGTCTAGGGTCAGGGGACTATGGCTACACCTTC. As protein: CASSLGSGDYGYTF. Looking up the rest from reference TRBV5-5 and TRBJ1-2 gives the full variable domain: DAGVTQSPTHLIKTRGQQVTLRCSPISGHKSVSWYQQVLGQGPQFIFQYYEKEERGRGNFPDRFSARQFPNYSSELNVNALLLGDSALYLCASSLGSGDYGYTFGSGTRLTVV.

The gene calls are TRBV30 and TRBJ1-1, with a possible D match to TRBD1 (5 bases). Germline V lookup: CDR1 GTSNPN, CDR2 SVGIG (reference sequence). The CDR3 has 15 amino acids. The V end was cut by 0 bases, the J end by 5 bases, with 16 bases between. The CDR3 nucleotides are TGTGCCTGGAGTGTACAGGCTATTTCGAGAACTGAAGCTTTCTTT. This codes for CAWSVQAISRTEAFF.

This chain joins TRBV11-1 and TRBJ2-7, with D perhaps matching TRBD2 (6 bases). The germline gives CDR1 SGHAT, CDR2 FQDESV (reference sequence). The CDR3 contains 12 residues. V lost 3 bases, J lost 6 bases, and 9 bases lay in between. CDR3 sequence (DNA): TGTGCCAGCAGCTTTGGGCGGGGCGAGCAGTACTTC. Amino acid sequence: CASSFGRGEQYF. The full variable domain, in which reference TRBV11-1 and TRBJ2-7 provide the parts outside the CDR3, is EAEVAQSPRYKITEKSQAVAFWCDPISGHATLYWYRQILGQGPELLVQFQDESVVDDSQLPKDRFSAERLKGVDSTLKIQPAELGDSAMYLCASSFGRGEQYFGPGTRLTVT.

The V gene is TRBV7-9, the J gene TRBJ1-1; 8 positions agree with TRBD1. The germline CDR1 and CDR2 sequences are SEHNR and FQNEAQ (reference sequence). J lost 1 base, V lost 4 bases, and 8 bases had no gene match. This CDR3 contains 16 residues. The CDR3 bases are TGTGCCAGCAGCTGGGATGACAGGGGTTGGAACACTGAAGCTTTCTTT. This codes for CASSWDDRGWNTEAFF. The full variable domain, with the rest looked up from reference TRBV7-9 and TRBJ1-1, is DTGVSQNPRHKITKRGQNVTFRCDPISEHNRLYWYRQTLGQGPEFLTYFQNEAQLEKSRLLSDRFSAERPKGSFSTLEIQRTEQGDSAMYLCASSWDDRGWNTEAFFGQGTRLTVV.

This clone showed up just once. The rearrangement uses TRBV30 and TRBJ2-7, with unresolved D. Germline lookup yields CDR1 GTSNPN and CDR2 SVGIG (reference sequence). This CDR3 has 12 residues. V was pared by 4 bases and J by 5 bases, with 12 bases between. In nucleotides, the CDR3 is TGTGCCTGGAAGTACGCTTTCCACGAGCAGTACTTC. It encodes CAWKYAFHEQYF.

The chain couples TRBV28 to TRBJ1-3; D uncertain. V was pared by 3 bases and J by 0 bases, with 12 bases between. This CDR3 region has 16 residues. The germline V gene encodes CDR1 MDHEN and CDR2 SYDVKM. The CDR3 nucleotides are TGTGCCAGCAGTTTGAAGGGTCTACGCTCTGGAAACACCATATATTTT. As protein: CASSLKGLRSGNTIYF.

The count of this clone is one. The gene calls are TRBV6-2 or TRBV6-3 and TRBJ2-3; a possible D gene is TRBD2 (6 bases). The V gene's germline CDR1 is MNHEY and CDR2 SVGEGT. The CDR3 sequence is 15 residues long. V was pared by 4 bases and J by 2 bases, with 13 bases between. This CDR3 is CASSSSGTFTDTQYF. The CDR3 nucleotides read TGTGCCAGCAGTTCATCCGGGACTTTCACAGATACGCAGTATTTT.

The CDR3 sequence is CAISVGDSTYNEQFF. CDR3 nucleotide sequence: TGTGCCATCAGTGTGGGGGATAGCACCTACAATGAGCAGTTCTTC. The chain is built from TRBV10-3 and TRBJ2-1, with D perhaps being TRBD1 or TRBD2 (5 bases each). The CDR3 has 15 residues. Germline V lookup: CDR1 ENHRY, CDR2 SYGVKD. The V and J ends lost 4 bases and 2 bases respectively, with 12 bases between them.

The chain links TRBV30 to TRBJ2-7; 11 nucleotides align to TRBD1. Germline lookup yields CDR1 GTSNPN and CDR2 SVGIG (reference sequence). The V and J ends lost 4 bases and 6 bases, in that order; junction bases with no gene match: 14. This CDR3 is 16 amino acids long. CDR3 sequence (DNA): TGTGCCTGGACTGACCTGGGACAGGGGGGAATAGGCGAGCAGTACTTC. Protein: CAWTDLGQGGIGEQYF.

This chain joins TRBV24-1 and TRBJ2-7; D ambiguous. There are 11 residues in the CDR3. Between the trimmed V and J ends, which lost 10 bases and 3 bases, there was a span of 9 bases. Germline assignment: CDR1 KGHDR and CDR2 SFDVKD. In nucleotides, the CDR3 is TGTGCCACGAGGAGAAGCTACGAGCAGTACTTC. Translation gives CATRRSYEQYF.